This T cell receptor (beta chain) was documented in a study of tumor-infiltrating lymphocytes in primary liver carcinoma. In the study overall: Primary liver carcinomas in the patients were surgically resected. Study conclusions and caveats: Among the pair types, tumor region pairs showed more overlap than tumor-adjacent and tumor-blood pairs. Blood trailed tumors significantly in top-250-clone fraction (p = 0.039).

Germline DNA was also extracted, and blood RNA derived from unsorted whole blood. Prior to surgery, four milliliters of peripheral blood were drawn. This clonotype was seen only once. What it recognizes is unknown. This sequence may be a read error, since a much larger clone differs from it by one base. The CDR3 spans 16 residues. Germline CDR1 is SEHNR and CDR2 is FQNEAQ (reference sequence). A constant-region primer served to make TCR beta cDNA from roughly 540 ng total RNA. Slightly modified ARM-PCR with three nested multiplex PCR rounds yielded TCR beta libraries. Each of the first two PCR rounds ran nine to ten cycles with TRBV1-TRBV30 forward and C-beta reverse primers. TCRdb used MiXCR to reprocess the multiplex PCR reads, holding one entry per CDR3 protein. The sample comprises approximately 300,000 distinct CDR3 sequences, 65% of which are singletons, and around 9.5% rests with the top ten.

Sequenced: peripheral blood. The origin of this receptor is a man aged 35-49 years with primary liver carcinoma and hepatitis B virus infection. The chain is built from TRBV7-9 and TRBJ1-1; possible D gene TRBD1, 6 bases. The CDR3 spells CDSSLEGRGRGTEAFF. DNA of the CDR3: TGTGACAGCAGCTTAGAGGGCAGGGGACGTGGGACTGAAGCTTTCTTT.